Presented here are 28 T cell receptor beta chains from one specimen sequenced in a study of beta chain features in type 1 diabetes. TCRB transcripts that were expressed got sequenced, as all of the isolated RNA had been reverse transcribed. The protocol was immunoSEQ multiplex PCR, while the TCRdb copy is restricted to in-frame clones and leaves out a portion. The table includes roughly 140,000 clones, about 50% detected once. The sample taken for sequencing was Tregs from blood. The receptors were gathered from a man aged 18 to 29 in good health.

The gene calls are TRBV30 and TRBJ1-3; perhaps TRBD1 as D (6 bases). Germline assignment: CDR1 GTSNPN and CDR2 SVGIG (reference sequence). V dropped 3 bases and J dropped 0 bases, with 15 bases sitting between them. This CDR3 is 16 amino acids long. For the CDR3, the DNA is TGTGCCTGGAGGGACCCCGGGGGGCTCTCTGGAAACACCATATATTTT. Amino acid sequence: CAWRDPGGLSGNTIYF. Drawing the rest from reference TRBV30 and TRBJ1-3, the complete variable domain is SQTIHQWPATLVQPVGSPLSLECTVEGTSNPNLYWYRQAAGRGLQLLFYSVGIGQISSEVPQNLSASRPQDRQFILSSKKLLLSDSGFYLCAWRDPGGLSGNTIYFGEGSWLTVV.

V and J are TRBV7-2 and TRBJ2-7; D may be TRBD2 (5 bases). Trimming stripped 3 bases from V and 6 bases from J, with 15 bases between. Germline values: CDR1 SGHTA, CDR2 FQGNSA. The length of the CDR3 is 14 residues. The CDR3 nucleotides read TGTGCCAGCAGCTTGCCGCGGAACGAGGGCGAGCAGTACTTC. The encoded protein is CASSLPRNEGEQYF.

This clone showed up just a few times. The rearrangement links TRBV19 to TRBJ1-2; TRBD1 aligns across 8 bases. Germline CDR1 reads LNHDA; CDR2 reads SQIVND (reference sequence). The V and J ends lost 10 bases and 3 bases, in that order; junction bases with no gene match: 4. The CDR3 totals 12 residues. CDR3: CATWGQDYGYTF. The CDR3, as DNA: TGTGCCACGTGGGGACAGGACTATGGCTACACCTTC.

The chain carries TRBV9 and TRBJ1-2, with D uncertain. V lost 0 bases, J lost 7 bases, and 7 bases lay in between. Per the germline V gene, CDR1 is SGDLS and CDR2 is YYNGEE. The CDR3 extends over 12 amino acids. CDR3 in DNA: TGTGCCAGCAGCGTAGTACGGGGTGGCTACACCTTC. Amino acids: CASSVVRGGYTF.

The chain couples TRBV30 to TRBJ2-6; a weak D match, TRBD2 (6 bases). Looked up from germline, CDR1 is GTSNPN and CDR2 is SVGIG (reference sequence). The CDR3 consists of 16 residues. V gave up 4 bases and J gave up 0 bases, with 13 bases separating them. Here the CDR3 reads CAWKLEGSSGANVLTF. CDR3 bases: TGTGCCTGGAAGCTGGAGGGCAGCTCTGGGGCCAACGTCCTGACTTTC. The full variable domain, with the rest looked up from reference TRBV30 and TRBJ2-6, is SQTIHQWPATLVQPVGSPLSLECTVEGTSNPNLYWYRQAAGRGLQLLFYSVGIGQISSEVPQNLSASRPQDRQFILSSKKLLLSDSGFYLCAWKLEGSSGANVLTFGAGSRLTVL.

This clone was observed a few times. This chain links TRBV5-1 with TRBJ2-2; TRBD2 matches 7 bases. CDR1 is SGHRS and CDR2 is YFSETQ in the germline V gene. This CDR3 has 15 residues. J gave up 4 bases and V 5 bases, and 8 bases lay outside the gene matches. CDR3 protein: CASRRAGAGTGELFF. The CDR3 DNA reads TGCGCCAGCAGACGGGCGGGAGCGGGCACCGGGGAGCTGTTTTTT.

This clone was counted only a few times. The chain combines TRBV20-1 with TRBJ2-1; D is ambiguous. CDR3 length equals 11 residues. The germline CDR1 and CDR2 sequences are DFQATT and SNEGSKA (reference sequence). The ends were cut back, 7 bases at V and 7 bases at J, with 11 bases in the middle. The CDR3 loop is CSGSSWNEQFF. Here the CDR3 DNA reads TGCAGTGGATCTAGTTGGAATGAGCAGTTCTTC.

The chain couples TRBV7-3 to TRBJ1-1, with 8 bases lining up with TRBD1. Losses at the gene ends were 2 bases for V and 6 bases for J; bases not matched to a gene: 5. The CDR3 length is 14 residues. Germline CDR1 is SGHTA and CDR2 is FQGTGA. For the CDR3, the DNA is TGTGCCAGCAGCTTAGGACAGGGTCGATCTGAAGCTTTCTTT. Amino acids: CASSLGQGRSEAFF.

For the CDR3, the DNA is TGTGCCAGCAGTGAAAGGCAGGGATCAAGGAATGAGCAGTTCTTC. Amino acid sequence: CASSERQGSRNEQFF. The V and J genes are TRBV2 and TRBJ2-1, with a possible D match to TRBD1 (5 bases). V lost 2 bases and J lost 7, with 15 bases in between. The CDR3 contains 15 residues. Germline V gene data show CDR1 as SNHLY and CDR2 as FYNNEI.

The V call is TRBV28, the J call TRBJ1-6, with D hard to call. CDR1 and CDR2 (germline): MDHEN, SYDVKM. V dropped 1 base and J dropped 4 bases, with 8 bases sitting between them. The CDR3 has 15 amino acids. CDR3 nucleotide sequence: TGTGCCAGCAGTTTATTTGCCAGATATAATTCACCCCTCCACTTT. Protein: CASSLFARYNSPLHF.

This chain connects TRBV7-9 to TRBJ1-6; 8 nucleotides align to TRBD1. The CDR3 contains 14 residues. Per germline, CDR1 SEHNR and CDR2 FQNEAQ (reference sequence). V was clipped by 2 bases and J by 11 bases; unmatched bases: 5. CDR3 DNA: TGTGCCAGCAGCTTACGACAGGGGCGAGCACCCCTCCACTTT. Its translation: CASSLRQGRAPLHF.

This clone has more than one count but fewer than ten. The V gene is TRBV23-1, the J gene TRBJ1-5; D is uncertain. TRBV23-1 is recorded as an ORF, its role being uncertain. The V end lost 2 bases, the J end lost 0 bases, and 23 bases lay between the germline ends. The CDR3 has 20 amino acids. The CDR3 DNA is TGCGCCAGCAGTCAAATTATAAAGTACAGAAACTGCTATAGCAATCAGCCCCAGCATTTT. Translation gives CASSQIIKYRNCYSNQPQHF.

The chain is built from TRBV5-1 and TRBJ2-4; the D gene is possibly TRBD1 (5 bases). CDR3 length equals 14 residues. With 0 bases removed from V and 7 bases from J, the gap between germline ends came to 11 bases. Germline CDR1 SGHRS, CDR2 YFSETQ. The CDR3 sequence is CASSLGRGRNIQYF. CDR3 sequence (DNA): TGCGCCAGCAGCTTGGGTAGGGGCCGTAACATTCAGTACTTC.

This clone was found a few times. This chain uses TRBV5-1 with TRBJ1-1, with unresolved D. The germline V gene encodes CDR1 SGHRS and CDR2 YFSETQ. V was cut by 1 base and J by 1 base, with 5 bases left in between. CDR3 length: 13 amino acids. CDR3 in DNA: TGCGCCAGCAGCTTGTCCAGGAACACTGAAGCTTTCTTT. Encoded protein: CASSLSRNTEAFF.

This chain links TRBV2 with TRBJ1-2, with D perhaps matching TRBD1 (6 bases). The germline gives CDR1 SNHLY, CDR2 FYNNEI. The CDR3 contains 18 residues. V dropped 3 bases and J dropped 2 bases, with 22 bases sitting between them. CDR3 in DNA: TGTGCCAGCAGTGAGATTATGTTGGACAGAACAGGGAACTATGGCTACACCTTC. Protein: CASSEIMLDRTGNYGYTF.

With respect to this clone: This sample includes further DNA sequences coding for the same CDR3. The chain combines TRBV6-1 with TRBJ2-7, with TRBD2 matching over 8 bases. The CDR3 is 14 residues long. The J segment lost 2 bases and the V segment lost 8 bases, leaving 8 bases of the junction unmatched. Germline V gives CDR1 MNHNS, CDR2 SASEGT. This CDR3 reads CASAGLAGTYEQYF. DNA for the CDR3: TGTGCCAGCGCTGGACTAGCAGGGACCTACGAGCAGTACTTC.

The genes are TRBV29-1 and TRBJ1-1; no clear D gene. The CDR3 is 13 residues long. Trimming stripped 6 bases from V and 3 bases from J, with 14 bases between. Germline CDR1 reads SQVTM; CDR2 reads ANQGSEA. CDR3 nucleotide sequence: TGCAGCGTACAGCCTTTCGTGGACACTGAAGCTTTCTTT. Its protein is CSVQPFVDTEAFF.

CDR3 DNA sequence: TGCGCCAGCAGCCAACTAGCGCAGGCAGTCGACGAGCAGTACTTC. It is translated as CASSQLAQAVDEQYF. The V gene is TRBV4-3, the J gene TRBJ2-7; the D gene is possibly TRBD2 (6 bases). Germline V gene lookup returns CDR1 LGHNA and CDR2 YSLEER. The length of the CDR3 is 15 residues. V was trimmed by 2 bases and J by 5 bases, leaving 16 bases between them.

The V gene is TRBV28, the J gene TRBJ2-1, with 10 bases that match TRBD1. The CDR3 sequence is 15 residues long. The ends lost 8 bases at V and 7 bases at J; junction bases unmatched: 11. CDR1 is MDHEN and CDR2 is SYDVKM in the germline V gene. The CDR3 reads CASGEMTGGFNEQFF. The CDR3 coding sequence is TGTGCCAGCGGGGAGATGACAGGGGGCTTTAATGAGCAGTTCTTC.

This chain links TRBV5-4 with TRBJ1-4, with a possible D match to TRBD1 (6 bases). The V gene's germline CDR1 is SGHNT and CDR2 YYREEE (reference sequence). This CDR3 spans 15 amino acids. V lost 4 bases, J lost 8 bases, and 18 bases lay in between. The CDR3 region has the DNA TGTGCCAGCAGCCGCACAGGGCGCGGGGGGGAAAAACTGTTTTTT. It specifies CASSRTGRGGEKLFF.

This chain links TRBV6-6 with TRBJ2-3; 11 positions match TRBD2. Germline CDR1 is MNHNY and CDR2 is SVGAGI (reference sequence). With V trimmed by 5 bases and J by 5 bases, 9 bases remained unmatched. The CDR3 has 16 residues. The CDR3 sequence: CASSPSGLAGGDTQYF. In nucleotides, the CDR3 is TGTGCCAGCAGTCCCTCCGGACTAGCGGGTGGAGATACGCAGTATTTT.

The chain links TRBV5-4 to TRBJ2-5, with TRBD2 identical over 10 bases. CDR3 size: 16 residues. V lost 0 bases, J lost 4 bases, and 6 bases stayed unmatched. CDR1 and CDR2 (germline): SGHNT, YYREEE (reference sequence). The CDR3 here is CASSLGGTSVGETQYF. The CDR3 nucleotides are TGTGCCAGCAGCTTGGGTGGGACTAGCGTTGGAGAGACCCAGTACTTC.

The chain combines TRBV19 with TRBJ1-2; tentatively, D is TRBD1 (6 bases). This CDR3 region has 15 residues. Germline values: CDR1 LNHDA, CDR2 SQIVND (reference sequence). V lost 3 bases to trimming and J lost 5 bases, with 16 bases between them. The CDR3 protein is CASSMGQGWGYGYTF. In nucleotides, the CDR3 is TGTGCCAGTAGTATGGGCCAGGGGTGGGGTTATGGCTACACCTTC.

The chain combines TRBV30 with TRBJ1-2, with 7 bases that match TRBD1. The germline gives CDR1 GTSNPN, CDR2 SVGIG (reference sequence). This CDR3 contains 16 residues. J gave up 4 bases and V 4 bases, and 15 bases lay outside the gene matches. The CDR3 bases are TGTGCCTGGAAGGGGGCAGGGGCCGGTGGAGTCTATGGCTACACCTTC. Translated, it gives CAWKGAGAGGVYGYTF.

The rearrangement uses TRBV4-2 and TRBJ1-5; D unresolved. Germline V CDR1 and CDR2: LGHNA, YNFKEQ. The CDR3 is 15 amino acids. Trimming pared 0 bases from V and 6 bases from J, leaving 12 bases between. As DNA, the CDR3 is TGTGCCAGCAGCCAAGATCTGGAGGGAGGTCAGCCCCAGCATTTT. It codes for CASSQDLEGGQPQHF.

The count of this clone is one. CDR3 nucleotide sequence: TGTGCCAGCAGCCCCTCGGTCTCTCGGTCAGATACGCAGTATTTT. Protein product: CASSPSVSRSDTQYF. This sequence joins TRBV5-4 and TRBJ2-3, with D hard to call. The length of the CDR3 is 15 residues. V was cut by 4 bases and J by 4 bases, with 16 bases left in between. The germline CDR1 and CDR2 sequences are SGHNT and YYREEE (reference sequence).

V usage is TRBV6-5 and J usage is TRBJ1-1, with D possibly matching TRBD1 (6 bases). Deletions cut 5 bases from V and 4 bases from J, with 14 bases between. CDR1 MNHEY and CDR2 SVGAGI come from the germline V gene. This CDR3 is 14 amino acids long. This CDR3 is CASSHQGRGTEAFF. CDR3 bases: TGTGCCAGCAGTCATCAGGGGAGGGGCACTGAAGCTTTCTTT.

The chain recombines TRBV5-1 with TRBJ2-7, with 12 bases that match TRBD1. The CDR3 spans 17 residues. Germline V gene data show CDR1 as SGHRS and CDR2 as YFSETQ. The V and J ends lost 0 bases and 7 bases, in that order; junction bases with no gene match: 11. In nucleotides, the CDR3 is TGCGCCAGCAGCTTGGTGTTTAAGGGACAGGGGGCGAGTGAGCAGTACTTC. It translates to CASSLVFKGQGASEQYF.